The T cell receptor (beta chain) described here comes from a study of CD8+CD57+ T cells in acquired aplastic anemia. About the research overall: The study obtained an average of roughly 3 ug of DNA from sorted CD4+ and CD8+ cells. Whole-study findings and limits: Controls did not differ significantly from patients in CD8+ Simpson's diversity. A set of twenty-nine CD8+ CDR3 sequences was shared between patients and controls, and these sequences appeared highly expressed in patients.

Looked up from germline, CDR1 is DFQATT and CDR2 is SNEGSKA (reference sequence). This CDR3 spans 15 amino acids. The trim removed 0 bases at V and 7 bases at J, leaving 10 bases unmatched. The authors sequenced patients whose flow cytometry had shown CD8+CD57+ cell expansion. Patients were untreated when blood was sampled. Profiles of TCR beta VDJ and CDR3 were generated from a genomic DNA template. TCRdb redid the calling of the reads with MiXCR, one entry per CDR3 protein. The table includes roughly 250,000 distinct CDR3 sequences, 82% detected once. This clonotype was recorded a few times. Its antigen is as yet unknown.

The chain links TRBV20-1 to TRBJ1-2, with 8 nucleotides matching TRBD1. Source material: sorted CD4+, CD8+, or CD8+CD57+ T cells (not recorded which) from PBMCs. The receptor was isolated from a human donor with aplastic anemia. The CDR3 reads CSARDQDRGFGGYTF. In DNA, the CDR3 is TGCAGTGCTAGAGACCAAGACAGGGGATTCGGTGGCTACACCTTC.